This T cell receptor beta chain was documented in a study of blood T cells in healthy people across ages. Study results and limitations: Across the age range, TCR beta diversity per million T cells fell in a roughly linear way.

This clonotype was observed a few times. Its specificity is unknown. Looked up from germline, CDR1 is SGHRS and CDR2 is YFSETQ. This CDR3 has 16 residues. Trimming pared 4 bases from V and 3 bases from J, leaving 19 bases between. A second PCR, run for roughly 7 to 11 cycles, used a sample-barcoded 5' primer plus a J-beta primer mix. TCRdb fed the 5' RACE reads into MiXCR, producing one record per CDR3 protein. The data contain 760,000 or so distinct CDR3 sequences, just under 25% of them seen just once; the ten biggest clones take up roughly 9%. The same sample was also studied in work on T cells of mothers and their children. That paper states: Samples were obtained from three healthy Caucasian mothers and their six children. A slight, non-significant increase in overlap was found for related mother-child pairs relative to unrelated pairs. Researchers found no T cell clones that were persistent and microchimeric.

The sequencing sample was made of blood. This TCR was recovered from a boy between 10 and 17 years old in good health. The V and J genes are TRBV5-1 and TRBJ2-5; possible D gene TRBD1, 6 bases. The CDR3, as DNA: TGCGCCAGCAGCGCCGGACAGCTCCTTATGGAAGAGACCCAGTACTTC. Its protein product is CASSAGQLLMEETQYF.